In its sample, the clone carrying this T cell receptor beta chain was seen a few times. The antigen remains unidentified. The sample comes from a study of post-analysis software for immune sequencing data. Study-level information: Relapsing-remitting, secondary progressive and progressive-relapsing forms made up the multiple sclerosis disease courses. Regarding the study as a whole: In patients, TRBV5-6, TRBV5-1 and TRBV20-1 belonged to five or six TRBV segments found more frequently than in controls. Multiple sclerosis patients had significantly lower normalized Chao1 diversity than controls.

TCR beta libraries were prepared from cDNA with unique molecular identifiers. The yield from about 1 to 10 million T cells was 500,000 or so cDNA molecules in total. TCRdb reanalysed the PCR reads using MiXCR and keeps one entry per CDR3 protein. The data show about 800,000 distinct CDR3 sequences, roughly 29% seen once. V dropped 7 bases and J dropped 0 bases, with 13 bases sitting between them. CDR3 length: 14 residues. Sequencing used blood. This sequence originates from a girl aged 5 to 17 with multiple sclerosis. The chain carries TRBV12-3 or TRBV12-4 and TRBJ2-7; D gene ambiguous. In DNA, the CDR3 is TGTGCCAGCAAATGGCGTGGTAGCTCCTACGAGCAGTACTTC. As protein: CASKWRGSSYEQYF.